This is a list of T cell receptor beta chains from one sample in a study of blood T cells in healthy people across ages. TCRdb redid the calling of the 5' RACE reads with MiXCR, one entry per CDR3 protein. The table shows 790,000 or so distinct CDR3 sequences, with approximately 60% occurring only once. What was sequenced was blood. The receptors were sampled from a man in his forties in good health. Each CDR3 is given with its conserved first and last residue. The order of the fields is J gene, D gene, V gene, clone size, CDR3 protein, CDR3 DNA. D genes are given only for firm matches. A row's size may be missing; if present it is once, few, many or a size class.

j_gene: TRBJ2-7
d_gene: NA
v_gene: TRBV28
abundance: few
CDR3aa: CASSLGNTYEQYF
CDR3nt: TGTGCCAGCAGTTTGGGGAACACCTACGAGCAGTACTTC

j_gene: TRBJ2-4
d_gene: NA
v_gene: TRBV14
abundance: few
CDR3aa: CASSQAEHSYWQAKNIQYF
CDR3nt: TGTGCCAGCAGCCAAGCGGAGCACTCCTATTGGCAGGCCAAAAACATTCAGTACTTC

j_gene: TRBJ2-3
d_gene: TRBD2
v_gene: TRBV28
abundance: NA
CDR3aa: CASSLGTSGVPDTQYF
CDR3nt: TGTGCCAGCAGTTTAGGGACTAGCGGGGTCCCAGATACGCAGTATTTT

j_gene: TRBJ1-2
d_gene: TRBD1
v_gene: TRBV28
abundance: few
CDR3aa: CASSYTPGTGGGYGYTF
CDR3nt: TGTGCCAGCAGTTACACACCCGGGACAGGGGGCGGCTATGGCTACACCTTC

j_gene: TRBJ2-7
d_gene: NA
v_gene: TRBV29-1
abundance: NA
CDR3aa: CSARDGTYEQYF
CDR3nt: TGCAGCGCCAGGGACGGGACCTACGAGCAGTACTTC

j_gene: TRBJ2-3
d_gene: TRBD1
v_gene: TRBV24-1
abundance: NA
CDR3aa: CATSRAAGGFDTQYF
CDR3nt: TGTGCCACCAGTCGCGCGGCAGGGGGATTCGATACGCAGTATTTT

j_gene: TRBJ2-3
d_gene: NA
v_gene: TRBV12-3/TRBV12-4
abundance: NA
CDR3aa: CASSLGGESADAQYF
CDR3nt: TGTGCCAGCAGTTTAGGAGGAGAATCCGCAGATGCGCAGTATTTT

j_gene: TRBJ2-1
d_gene: NA
v_gene: TRBV6-2/TRBV6-3
abundance: NA
CDR3aa: CASSDDLAGGEQFF
CDR3nt: TGTGCCAGCAGTGACGATCTAGCTGGGGGTGAGCAGTTCTTC

j_gene: TRBJ1-2
d_gene: TRBD1
v_gene: TRBV12-3/TRBV12-4
abundance: NA
CDR3aa: CASSLRGPALSNGYTF
CDR3nt: TGTGCCAGCAGTCTCAGGGGGCCGGCCCTCTCGAATGGCTACACCTTC

j_gene: TRBJ1-5
d_gene: NA
v_gene: TRBV2
abundance: NA
CDR3aa: CASRGQSNQPQHF
CDR3nt: TGTGCCAGCAGAGGACAGAGCAATCAGCCCCAGCATTTT

j_gene: TRBJ2-3
d_gene: NA
v_gene: TRBV4-2
abundance: NA
CDR3aa: CASSQPLEGGGVTDTQYF
CDR3nt: TGTGCCAGCAGCCAACCCCTTGAGGGAGGGGGCGTCACAGATACGCAGTATTTT

j_gene: TRBJ2-7
d_gene: NA
v_gene: TRBV20-1
abundance: NA
CDR3aa: CSAWDTQTYEQYF
CDR3nt: TGCAGTGCGTGGGACACCCAGACCTACGAGCAGTACTTC

j_gene: TRBJ2-2
d_gene: TRBD2
v_gene: TRBV7-3
abundance: NA
CDR3aa: CASSLKRGLAGNTGELFF
CDR3nt: TGTGCCAGCAGCTTAAAGCGAGGACTAGCGGGGAACACCGGGGAGCTGTTTTTT

j_gene: TRBJ2-4
d_gene: TRBD1
v_gene: TRBV20-1
abundance: NA
CDR3aa: CSAAVPGTVAKNIQYF
CDR3nt: TGCAGTGCCGCTGTGCCCGGGACAGTAGCCAAAAACATTCAGTACTTC

j_gene: TRBJ2-1
d_gene: TRBD2
v_gene: TRBV7-2
abundance: NA
CDR3aa: CASSLAGSGGAYNEQFF
CDR3nt: TGTGCCAGCAGCTTAGCGGGGAGCGGGGGGGCCTACAATGAGCAGTTCTTC

j_gene: TRBJ2-1
d_gene: NA
v_gene: TRBV6-5
abundance: few
CDR3aa: CASSSIGTASEQFF
CDR3nt: TGTGCCAGCAGTTCCATTGGGACGGCCTCTGAGCAGTTCTTC

j_gene: TRBJ1-2
d_gene: NA
v_gene: TRBV20-1
abundance: NA
CDR3aa: CSAKGGGGYTF
CDR3nt: TGCAGTGCTAAGGGGGGAGGAGGCTACACCTTC